The 29 T cell receptor beta chains below all came from one sample that was sequenced in a study of regulatory T cells in long-lasting Graves disease. The TCR beta library used iRepertoire HTBI primers with Arm-PCR amplification of CDR3. TCRdb re-called the multiplex PCR reads with MiXCR, one entry per CDR3 protein. The sample carries fewer than 600,000 distinct CDR3 sequences, roughly 22% recorded once. Time point given: persistent/refractory GD, antithyroid drugs over 5 years with positive TRAb. From PBMCs, RNA was extracted and then used to make the TCR library. This specimen consisted of peripheral blood mononuclear cells (PBMCs), obtained when the disease was refractory, from a patient treated with antithyroid drugs. The origin of the receptors is a female donor with Graves disease.

This clonotype was detected many times. The chain couples TRBV29-1 to TRBJ2-4; 9 nucleotides agree with TRBD1. The germline gives CDR1 SQVTM, CDR2 ANQGSEA. The ends lost 4 bases at V and 6 bases at J; junction bases unmatched: 7. The length of the CDR3 is 14 residues. The CDR3 nucleotides are TGCAGCGTTGTCACAGGGGGCAATTCAAACATTCAGTACTTC. It encodes CSVVTGGNSNIQYF.

As to this clonotype: A much larger clone differs from this one at a single base, so this may be a read error. J is TRBJ1-2 and V is TRBV7-8; possibly TRBD1 for D (6 bases). V was shortened by 6 bases and J by 5 bases, with 16 bases between the two germline ends. CDR1 and CDR2 from the germline V gene are SGHVS and FQNEAQ. The CDR3 has 14 residues. The CDR3 DNA is TGTGCCAGCAGTAGGGGGGATATAAATTATGGCTACACCTTC. It is translated as CASSRGDINYGYTF.

The rearrangement links TRBV28 to TRBJ2-3, with 7 bases matching TRBD1. Germline CDR1 and CDR2: MDHEN and SYDVKM. CDR3 length equals 16 residues. The V and J ends lost 6 bases and 0 bases, in that order; junction bases with no gene match: 9. The CDR3, as DNA: TGTGCCAGCAGAACTTACAGGGGCCTTAGCACAGATACGCAGTATTTT. Its translation is CASRTYRGLSTDTQYF.

This clonotype was counted between two and nine times. The chain combines TRBV30 with TRBJ1-2; D is perhaps TRBD1 (5 bases). This CDR3 region has 16 residues. The germline gives CDR1 GTSNPN, CDR2 SVGIG (reference sequence). Trimming removed 0 bases from V and 0 bases from J, with 14 bases in between. The CDR3, as DNA: TGTGCCTGGAGTGTATGGTGGGGCAGGCCTAACTATGGCTACACCTTC. Its protein product is CAWSVWWGRPNYGYTF. The whole variable domain, remainder taken from reference TRBV30 and TRBJ1-2, is SQTIHQWPATLVQPVGSPLSLECTVEGTSNPNLYWYRQAAGRGLQLLFYSVGIGQISSEVPQNLSASRPQDRQFILSSKKLLLSDSGFYLCAWSVWWGRPNYGYTFGSGTRLTVV.

This clonotype was detected many times. The chain has TRBV29-1 and TRBJ2-5; D unclear. The germline V and J ends were trimmed by 8 bases and 5 bases, with 9 bases remaining between them. Germline CDR1 and CDR2: SQVTM and ANQGSEA. The CDR3 extends over 10 amino acids. CDR3 sequence reads: CSFRRETQYF. The DNA of the CDR3 is TGCAGCTTCCGGCGGGAGACCCAGTACTTC.

This clonotype has a handful of counts. The J gene is TRBJ1-2, the V gene TRBV13; D remains unclear. CDR3 length: 17 residues. CDR1 PRHDT and CDR2 FYEKMQ come from the germline V gene (reference sequence). V lost 0 bases to trimming and J lost 2 bases, with 16 bases between them. CDR3 nucleotides: TGTGCCAGCAGCTTAGGCCTAATGGGTCTGGGGAACTATGGCTACACCTTC. It specifies CASSLGLMGLGNYGYTF.

This clonotype turned up a few times. The chain employs TRBV9 and TRBJ2-7; TRBD1 might be the D (6 bases). V was shortened by 1 base and J by 3 bases, with 20 bases between the two germline ends. This CDR3 spans 17 amino acids. From germline, CDR1 is SGDLS and CDR2 YYNGEE. The CDR3 bases are TGTGCCAGCAGCGTACGGCATGGACAGCTTGACCTCTACGAGCAGTACTTC. It yields the protein CASSVRHGQLDLYEQYF. The complete variable domain, with remaining parts taken from reference TRBV9 and TRBJ2-7, reads DSGVTQTPKHLITATGQRVTLRCSPRSGDLSVYWYQQSLDQGLQFLIQYYNGEERAKGNILERFSAQQFPDLHSELNLSSLELGDSALYFCASSVRHGQLDLYEQYFGPGTRLTVT.

This clonotype has at least ten counts. The rearrangement joins TRBV7-2 to TRBJ2-5; D ambiguous. With 1 base removed from V and 1 base from J, the gap between germline ends came to 10 bases. Germline CDR1 and CDR2: SGHTA and FQGNSA. CDR3 length equals 15 residues. The CDR3 nucleotides are TGTGCCAGCAGCTTAGGACCGGCTCCCCAAGAGACCCAGTACTTC. Translated: CASSLGPAPQETQYF.

This clonotype appeared many times. This chain connects TRBV19 to TRBJ1-1; D perhaps matches TRBD1 (5 bases). This CDR3 has 15 residues. Looked up from germline, CDR1 is LNHDA and CDR2 is SQIVND (reference sequence). V was cut by 1 base and J by 6 bases, with 15 bases left in between. The CDR3 DNA sequence: TGTGCCAGTAGTATAGTAGGCGAAACGGGGCCTGAAGCTTTCTTT. It encodes CASSIVGETGPEAFF.

This chain joins TRBV19 and TRBJ1-2; 7 nucleotides align to TRBD1. V lost 6 bases, J lost 8 bases, and 18 bases stayed unmatched. Germline lookup yields CDR1 LNHDA and CDR2 SQIVND (reference sequence). This CDR3 is built from 16 residues. The CDR3: CASRTPSGGYIGGYTF. The DNA of the CDR3 is TGTGCCAGTAGAACACCCTCAGGGGGATATATCGGGGGCTACACCTTC.

This clonotype has ten or more counts. This sequence joins TRBV7-9 and TRBJ2-7; 10 bases match TRBD1. The V segment lost 4 bases and the J segment 5 bases; nucleotides outside the gene matches: 8. Germline-derived CDR1 and CDR2 are SEHNR and FQNEAQ (reference sequence). The CDR3 length is 15 residues. The CDR3 sequence is CASSSAGTGADEQYF. The CDR3 DNA is TGTGCCAGCAGCTCCGCCGGGACAGGGGCGGACGAGCAGTACTTC.

This clonotype was detected only a few times. The V call is TRBV6-5, the J call TRBJ1-1, with D unresolved. V gave up 2 bases and J gave up 1 base, with 8 bases separating them. This CDR3 has 14 amino acids. Germline V gene sequence: CDR1 MNHEY, CDR2 SVGAGI. Here the CDR3 reads CASSYLEENTEAFF. The CDR3 DNA is TGTGCCAGCAGTTACCTGGAGGAGAACACTGAAGCTTTCTTT.

This clonotype was counted at least ten times. The chain joins TRBV7-2 to TRBJ2-7, with 9 bases aligning to TRBD2. The ends lost 4 bases at V and 4 bases at J; junction bases unmatched: 5. Germline assignment: CDR1 SGHTA and CDR2 FQGNSA. The CDR3 extends over 14 amino acids. Written as DNA, the CDR3 is TGTGCCAGCAGCTGGGGACTAGCCGGGTACGAGCAGTACTTC. Its protein product is CASSWGLAGYEQYF.

This clonotype was picked up a small number of times. The chain employs TRBV7-9 and TRBJ1-5; perhaps TRBD1 as D (6 bases). Looked up from germline, CDR1 is SEHNR and CDR2 is FQNEAQ (reference sequence). Deletions cut 1 base from V and 0 bases from J, with 25 bases between. This CDR3 region has 21 residues. The CDR3 loop reads CASSLEVPGWGQGPSNQPQHF. CDR3 sequence (DNA): TGTGCCAGCAGCTTAGAGGTGCCGGGTTGGGGGCAGGGGCCTAGCAATCAGCCCCAGCATTTT.

In regard to this clonotype: This could be a read error, since a much larger clone is one nucleotide away. V is TRBV6-1 and J is TRBJ2-5, with 7 positions matching TRBD1. This CDR3 has 15 amino acids. Per germline, CDR1 MNHNS and CDR2 SASEGT. CDR3 bases: TGTGCCAGCAGTCTTTCAGGGGGTGGGCAAGAGACCCAGCACTTC. Residues: CASSLSGGGQETQHF.

The chain combines TRBV5-1 with TRBJ2-5; TRBD1 matches at 8 bases. Germline CDR1 SGHRS, CDR2 YFSETQ. CDR3 size: 15 residues. V dropped 0 bases and J dropped 6; count of bases not matched to a gene: 7. The CDR3 sequence is CASSLGRTGLKTQYF. As DNA, the CDR3 is TGCGCCAGCAGCTTGGGTCGGACAGGGTTGAAGACCCAGTACTTC.

The chain uses TRBV7-2 and TRBJ2-1, with TRBD2 matching over 8 bases. J was trimmed by 5 bases and V by 1 base; bases with no gene match: 16. Per the germline V gene, CDR1 is SGHTA and CDR2 is FQGNSA. CDR3 length equals 19 residues. CDR3 sequence (DNA): TGTGCCAGCAGCTTAGTAGTTTGGGCGGGGGGACCAGGGGACAATGAGCAGTTCTTC. Its translation is CASSLVVWAGGPGDNEQFF. Full variable domain (remainder filled in from reference TRBV7-2 and TRBJ2-1): GAGVSQSPSNKVTEKGKDVELRCDPISGHTALYWYRQSLGQGLEFLIYFQGNSAPDKSGLPSDRFSAERTGGSVSTLTIQRTQQEDSAVYLCASSLVVWAGGPGDNEQFFGPGTRLTVL.

This clonotype has at least ten counts. This chain connects TRBV5-8 to TRBJ2-5; 11 nucleotides agree with TRBD1. The CDR3 is made up of 15 amino acids. CDR1 SGHTS and CDR2 YDEGEE come from the germline V gene. After removal of 4 bases from V and 4 bases from J, the junction contained 6 bases not matched to a gene. The CDR3 sequence: CASSLTGTGGETQYF. Here the CDR3 DNA reads TGTGCCAGCAGCCTGACCGGGACAGGGGGAGAGACCCAGTACTTC.

The CDR3 region is CATPSVATNEKLFF. CDR3 sequence (DNA): TGCGCGACCCCCTCAGTTGCAACTAATGAAAAACTGTTTTTT. The chain joins TRBV10-2 to TRBJ1-4; no reliable D call. The CDR3 is 14 amino acids. Germline V gene data show CDR1 as WSHSY and CDR2 as SAAADI.

This clonotype came up a few times. The chain carries TRBV9 and TRBJ1-2; D unresolved. Between the trimmed V and J ends, which lost 4 bases and 6 bases, there was a span of 19 bases. Germline V gene data show CDR1 as SGDLS and CDR2 as YYNGEE. The CDR3 totals 15 residues. In nucleotides, the CDR3 is TGTGCCAGCAGCACACCGGACCGGGCCGGGAATGGCTACACCTTC. This gives the protein CASSTPDRAGNGYTF. Supplemented by reference TRBV9 and TRBJ1-2, the full variable domain reads DSGVTQTPKHLITATGQRVTLRCSPRSGDLSVYWYQQSLDQGLQFLIQYYNGEERAKGNILERFSAQQFPDLHSELNLSSLELGDSALYFCASSTPDRAGNGYTFGSGTRLTVV.

This chain joins TRBV7-9 and TRBJ2-7, with 7 bases identical to TRBD2. The CDR3 is 14 amino acids. V gave up 8 bases and J gave up 7 bases; unmatched junction bases: 14. In germline, CDR1 is SEHNR, CDR2 FQNEAQ (reference sequence). The DNA of the CDR3 is TGTGCCAGCCAGAGGCCTAGCGGTTGGGGAGAGCAGTACTTC. Protein: CASQRPSGWGEQYF.

A word on this clonotype: Likely a read error: the CDR3 ends without its conserved phenylalanine or tryptophan. The V and J genes are TRBV28 and TRBJ1-1, with D hard to call. The germline V and J ends were trimmed by 6 bases and 3 bases, with 11 bases remaining between them. The CDR3 has 13 amino acids. Per the germline V gene, CDR1 is MDHEN and CDR2 is SYDVKM. This CDR3 reads CASRALGYTEAFS. The CDR3 DNA follows: TGTGCCAGCAGGGCACTCGGGTACACTGAAGCTTTCTCT.

In this sample, this clonotype turned up a few times. The chain recombines TRBV9 with TRBJ1-1; D gene unclear. Per germline, CDR1 SGDLS and CDR2 YYNGEE. The CDR3 sequence is 14 residues long. The ends were cut back, 3 bases at V and 5 bases at J, with 14 bases in the middle. The CDR3 spells CASSAPGRETEAFF. CDR3 bases: TGTGCCAGCAGCGCCCCCGGGCGTGAAACTGAAGCTTTCTTT.

This clonotype was detected only once. The chain carries TRBV20-1 and TRBJ1-4; D is uncertain. This CDR3 spans 17 amino acids. CDR1 DFQATT and CDR2 SNEGSKA come from the germline V gene (reference sequence). Trimming stripped 1 base from V and 0 bases from J, with 15 bases between. CDR3 sequence: CSARVPGRRATNEKLFF. Here the CDR3 DNA reads TGCAGTGCTAGAGTTCCCGGGAGGAGGGCAACTAATGAAAAACTGTTTTTT.

This clonotype has at least ten counts. This chain connects TRBV28 to TRBJ1-5; D not resolved. There are 15 residues in the CDR3. Germline CDR1 is MDHEN and CDR2 is SYDVKM. V gave up 2 bases and J gave up 2 bases, with 10 bases separating them. For the CDR3, the DNA is TGTGCCAGCAGTTTAAATAAGGGAGGCAATCAGCCCCAGCATTTT. Protein sequence: CASSLNKGGNQPQHF.

This clonotype was counted ten times or more. The V call is TRBV12-3 or TRBV12-4, the J call TRBJ1-1; 8 positions match TRBD1. The CDR3 runs to 15 residues. J lost 7 bases, V lost 5 bases, and 12 bases had no gene match. The CDR3 DNA reads as TGTGCCAGCAGTGAAACCGGGACAGGCGCCCATGAAGCTTTCTTT. Translation: CASSETGTGAHEAFF.

This clonotype has just a few counts. The CDR3 region is CASSSQGVQQYF. DNA of the CDR3: TGTGCCAGCAGTTCCCAGGGGGTACAGCAGTACTTC. The rearrangement joins TRBV6-5 to TRBJ2-7, with 7 positions matching TRBD1. V lost 4 bases and J lost 8; bases outside the gene matches: 5. The CDR3 contains 12 residues. CDR1 is MNHEY, CDR2 SVGAGI, per germline.

This clonotype was seen only a few times. This chain connects TRBV20-1 to TRBJ2-2, with 8 bases lining up with TRBD2. With V trimmed by 6 bases and J by 1 base, 7 bases remained unmatched. Germline CDR1 DFQATT, CDR2 SNEGSKA (reference sequence). The CDR3 covers 15 residues. CDR3 in DNA: TGCAGTGCCCAGGCCGGGGGGGAGAACACCGGGGAGCTGTTTTTT. It yields the protein CSAQAGGENTGELFF.

CDR3 sequence (DNA): TGTGCCAGCTCACCAGCTAGCGGCTACGAGCAGTACTTC. Encoded protein: CASSPASGYEQYF. The rearrangement links TRBV18 to TRBJ2-7; TRBD2 agrees at 7 bases. This CDR3 contains 13 residues. CDR1 KGHSH and CDR2 LQKENI come from the germline V gene. J was trimmed by 3 bases and V by 2 bases; bases with no gene match: 1.